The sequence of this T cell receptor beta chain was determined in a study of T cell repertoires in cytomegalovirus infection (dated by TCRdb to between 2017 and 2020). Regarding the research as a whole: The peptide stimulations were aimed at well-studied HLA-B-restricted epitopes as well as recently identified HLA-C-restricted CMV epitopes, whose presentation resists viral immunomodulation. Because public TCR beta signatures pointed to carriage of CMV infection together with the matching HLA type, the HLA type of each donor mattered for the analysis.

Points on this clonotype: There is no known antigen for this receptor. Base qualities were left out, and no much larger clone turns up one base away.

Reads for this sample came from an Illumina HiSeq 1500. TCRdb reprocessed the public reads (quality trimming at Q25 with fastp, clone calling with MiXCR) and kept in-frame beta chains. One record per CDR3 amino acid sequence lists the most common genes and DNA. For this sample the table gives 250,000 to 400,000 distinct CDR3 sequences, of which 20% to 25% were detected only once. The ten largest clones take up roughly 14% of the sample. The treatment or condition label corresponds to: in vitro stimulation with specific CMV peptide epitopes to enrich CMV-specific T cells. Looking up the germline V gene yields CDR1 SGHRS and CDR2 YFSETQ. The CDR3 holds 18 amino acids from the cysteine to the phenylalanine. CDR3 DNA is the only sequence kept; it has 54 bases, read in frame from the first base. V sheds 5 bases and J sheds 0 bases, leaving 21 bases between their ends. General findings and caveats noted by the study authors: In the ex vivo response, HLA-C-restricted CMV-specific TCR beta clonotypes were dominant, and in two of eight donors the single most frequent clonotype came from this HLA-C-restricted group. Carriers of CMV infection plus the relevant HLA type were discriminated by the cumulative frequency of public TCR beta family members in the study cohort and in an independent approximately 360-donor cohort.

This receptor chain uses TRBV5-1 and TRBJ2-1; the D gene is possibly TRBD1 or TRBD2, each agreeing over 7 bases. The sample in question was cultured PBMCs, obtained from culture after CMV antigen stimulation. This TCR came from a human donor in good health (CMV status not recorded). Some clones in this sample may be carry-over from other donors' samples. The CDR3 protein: CASSWEGTGESSYNEQFF. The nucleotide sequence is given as TGCGCCAGCAGTTGGGAGGGAACAGGGGAAAGCTCCTACAATGAGCAGTTCTTC.